Shown below are 26 T cell receptor beta chains from a single sample sequenced in a study of response to subunit inactivated influenza vaccine. TCRdb analysed the RT-PCR reads with MiXCR anew, one entry per CDR3 protein. This sample has roughly 650,000 distinct CDR3 sequences, with 14% found just once. Sample: PBMCs from blood, taken around 15 days before vaccination. The receptors come from a man aged 50-59 years who received an inactivated influenza vaccine.

This clonotype has just a few counts. The rearrangement links TRBV3-1 to TRBJ2-1; perhaps TRBD1 as D (5 bases). Germline CDR1 is LGHDT and CDR2 is YNNKEL (reference sequence). The CDR3 length is 14 residues. Trimming took 3 bases from V and 10 from J, leaving 16 bases between them. In DNA form, the CDR3 reads TGTGCCAGCAGCCAGGGATTGACAGTGGCCGAGCAGTTCTTC. Its protein product is CASSQGLTVAEQFF.

The sample holds many counts of this clonotype. The J gene is TRBJ2-2, the V gene TRBV5-5; 10 bases agree with TRBD1. The germline V gene encodes CDR1 SGHKS and CDR2 YYEKEE (reference sequence). This CDR3 has 16 residues. Trimming at V came to 4 bases and at J to 5 bases, leaving 8 bases not matched to a gene. CDR3 nucleotide sequence: TGTGCCAGCAGCGGCCGGGACAGGGGATGGACCGGGGAGCTGTTTTTT. This encodes CASSGRDRGWTGELFF.

This clonotype was detected only a few times. This chain joins TRBV5-1 and TRBJ2-7; D might be TRBD1 (6 bases). This CDR3 spans 14 amino acids. V lost 0 bases and J lost 3, with 10 bases in between. Germline V gene lookup returns CDR1 SGHRS and CDR2 YFSETQ. The DNA for the CDR3 is TGCGCCAGCAGCTTGGACAGGGCTAACTACGAGCAGTACTTC. It codes for CASSLDRANYEQYF.

For this clonotype: A much larger clonotype is one base distant, so this may be a read error. The CDR3 DNA sequence: TGTGCCATCAGAGCCGGGACAGATTACGAGCAGTACTTC. Translating it yields CAIRAGTDYEQYF. V gene TRBV10-3 combines with J gene TRBJ2-7, with 7 bases aligning to TRBD1. The CDR3 extends over 13 amino acids. The V segment lost 6 bases and the J segment 4 bases; nucleotides outside the gene matches: 6. Germline V CDR1 and CDR2: ENHRY, SYGVKD.

This clonotype occurred many times. The chain employs TRBV12-3 or TRBV12-4 and TRBJ1-5, with 7 bases that match TRBD1. This CDR3 contains 14 residues. Losses at the gene ends were 6 bases for V and 5 bases for J; bases not matched to a gene: 7. The CDR3 region has the DNA TGTGCCAGCAGAAGGGACAGCGAATATCAGCCCCAGCATTTT. Translating it yields CASRRDSEYQPQHF.

In this sample, this clonotype turned up a few times. This sequence joins TRBV6-5 and TRBJ1-6, with 8 nucleotides matching TRBD1. The CDR3 spans 16 residues. Trimming took 1 base from V and 8 from J; bases not matched to a gene: 7. Per the germline V gene, CDR1 is MNHEY and CDR2 is SVGAGI. The CDR3 reads CASSYYSRTGYSPLHF. DNA of the CDR3: TGTGCCAGCAGTTACTATTCTCGGACAGGGTATTCACCCCTCCACTTT.

The rearrangement joins TRBV28 to TRBJ1-5, with TRBD1 as a possible D gene (5 bases). In germline, CDR1 is MDHEN, CDR2 SYDVKM. The CDR3 has 16 residues. V was trimmed by 5 bases and J by 1 base, leaving 15 bases between them. The CDR3 loop is CASSHQGYGSNQPQHF. CDR3 DNA sequence: TGTGCCAGCAGTCACCAGGGCTATGGGAGCAATCAGCCCCAGCATTTT. The whole variable domain, filled in from reference TRBV28 and TRBJ1-5, reads DVKVTQSSRYLVKRTGEKVFLECVQDMDHENMFWYRQDPGLGLRLIYFSYDVKMKEKGDIPEGYSVSREKKERFSLILESASTNQTSMYLCASSHQGYGSNQPQHFGDGTRLSIL.

This sequence joins TRBV20-1 and TRBJ2-2; possible D gene TRBD2, 6 bases. V shed 6 bases and J shed 3 bases, with 14 bases lying between them. The CDR3 loop spans 14 amino acids. Germline V gene lookup returns CDR1 DFQATT and CDR2 SNEGSKA (reference sequence). CDR3 loop: CSAQPGLYTGELFF. In DNA form, the CDR3 reads TGCAGTGCCCAGCCGGGACTCTACACCGGGGAGCTGTTTTTT.

This clonotype has at least ten counts. This sequence joins TRBV12-3 or TRBV12-4 and TRBJ2-1, with no clear D. The CDR3 is made up of 12 amino acids. The ends were cut back, 7 bases at V and 7 bases at J, with 11 bases in the middle. CDR3 sequence: CASITVGNEQFF. CDR3 coding DNA: TGTGCCAGCATCACGGTGGGGAATGAGCAGTTCTTC.

This clonotype has a handful of counts. The chain's CDR3 is CASSLDGPGGNQPQHF. The CDR3 DNA reads as TGCGCCAGCAGCTTGGATGGTCCCGGGGGCAATCAGCCCCAGCATTTT. The V call is TRBV5-1, the J call TRBJ1-5; D remains unclear. The CDR3 is 16 residues long. Germline V lookup: CDR1 SGHRS, CDR2 YFSETQ. V shed 0 bases and J shed 2 bases, with 12 bases lying between them.

The chain combines TRBV20-1 with TRBJ2-2; D remains ambiguous. In germline, CDR1 is DFQATT, CDR2 SNEGSKA (reference sequence). This CDR3 is built from 13 residues. The ends were cut back, 4 bases at V and 2 bases at J, with 8 bases in the middle. The CDR3 is CSATRVNTGELFF. The CDR3 coding sequence is TGCAGTGCTACCCGGGTAAACACCGGGGAGCTGTTTTTT.

This clonotype was seen a handful of times. CDR3 in amino acids: CASSSRYQQYF. As DNA, the CDR3 is TGTGCCAGCAGTTCCCGATACCAGCAGTACTTC. The rearrangement uses TRBV7-9 and TRBJ2-7; D uncertain. Germline CDR1 reads SEHNR; CDR2 reads FQNEAQ (reference sequence). The CDR3 spans 11 residues. V shed 6 bases and J shed 8 bases, with 11 bases lying between them.

This clonotype was recorded at least ten times. The chain uses TRBV3-1 and TRBJ2-7; D may be TRBD1 (5 bases). This CDR3 contains 15 residues. Germline V gene lookup returns CDR1 LGHDT and CDR2 YNNKEL (reference sequence). V shed 0 bases and J shed 4 bases, with 13 bases lying between them. The DNA for the CDR3 is TGTGCCAGCAGCCAAGAGCTAGGGGCCGCTTACGAGCAGTACTTC. Its protein product is CASSQELGAAYEQYF.

This clonotype was detected only a few times. The CDR3 loop is CSARAGFGEQFF. CDR3 DNA sequence: TGCAGTGCTAGAGCTGGTTTTGGGGAGCAGTTCTTC. This sequence joins TRBV20-1 and TRBJ2-1; D gene ambiguous. The CDR3 contains 12 residues. The V gene's germline CDR1 is DFQATT and CDR2 SNEGSKA (reference sequence). The V gene lost 1 base and the J gene lost 10 bases, with 11 bases spanning the gap.

This clonotype has just a few counts. This chain joins TRBV6-5 and TRBJ2-3; 16 nucleotides line up with TRBD2. CDR1 and CDR2 from the germline V gene are MNHEY and SVGAGI. Trimming removed 4 bases from V and 2 bases from J; junction bases left unmatched: 6. The CDR3 contains 18 residues. The CDR3 protein is CASSSGLAGGRPTDTQYF. In DNA, the CDR3 is TGTGCCAGCAGTTCGGGACTAGCGGGAGGGCGACCCACAGATACGCAGTATTTT.

Here the CDR3 DNA reads TGCGCCAGCAGCTCCGGGACAGGGTTCGTGTACGAGCAGTACTTC. Its protein is CASSSGTGFVYEQYF. V gene TRBV5-1 combines with J gene TRBJ2-7; 9 nucleotides line up with TRBD1. Germline CDR1 SGHRS, CDR2 YFSETQ. This CDR3 comprises 15 residues. Trimming at V came to 3 bases and at J to 4 bases, leaving 8 bases not matched to a gene. The whole variable domain, filled in from reference TRBV5-1 and TRBJ2-7, reads KAGVTQTPRYLIKTRGQQVTLSCSPISGHRSVSWYQQTPGQGLQFLFEYFSETQRNKGNFPGRFSGRQFSNSRSEMNVSTLELGDSALYLCASSSGTGFVYEQYFGPGTRLTVT.

The chain recombines TRBV12-3 or TRBV12-4 with TRBJ2-3; 10 bases are shared with TRBD1. This CDR3 comprises 15 residues. Trimming removed 8 bases from V and 1 base from J; junction bases left unmatched: 6. This CDR3 reads CASRGGTGGTDTQYF. As DNA, the CDR3 is TGTGCCAGCCGAGGGGGGACAGGGGGCACAGATACGCAGTATTTT.

This chain connects TRBV12-3 or TRBV12-4 to TRBJ2-6; 10 nucleotides agree with TRBD2. The CDR3 is 14 amino acids. V shed 5 bases, J shed 7 bases, and the junction held 2 bases outside the gene matches. In DNA, the CDR3 is TGTGCCAGCAGTAGCGGGGGGGGCGCCAACGTCCTGACTTTC. As protein: CASSSGGGANVLTF.

This clonotype has just a few counts. The CDR3, as DNA: TGTGCCAGCAGAGATCTAGCGGGGGGGAACAATGAGCAGTTCTTC. It translates to CASRDLAGGNNEQFF. The chain links TRBV6-1 to TRBJ2-1, with 12 bases aligning to TRBD2. The CDR3 is made up of 15 amino acids. J gave up 5 bases and V 6 bases, and 5 bases lay outside the gene matches. The V gene's germline CDR1 is MNHNS and CDR2 SASEGT.

Written as DNA, the CDR3 is TGCGCCAGCAGCTTGGAACACCTACAAGAGACCCAGTACTTC. It translates to CASSLEHLQETQYF. This chain joins TRBV5-1 and TRBJ2-5, with unresolved D. V was clipped by 0 bases and J by 2 bases, with 8 bases between them. Germline CDR1 and CDR2: SGHRS and YFSETQ. The CDR3 consists of 14 residues.

This clonotype occurred a few times. The chain couples TRBV29-1 to TRBJ1-2; 8 positions match TRBD1. Germline V gives CDR1 SQVTM, CDR2 ANQGSEA. The CDR3 is made up of 12 amino acids. V lost 6 bases, J lost 7 bases, and 7 bases stayed unmatched. The CDR3 coding sequence is TGCAGCGTCGTGGACAGGGCGAGTGGCTACACCTTC. The encoded protein is CSVVDRASGYTF.

This clonotype has a handful of counts. The gene calls are TRBV29-1 and TRBJ2-3, with 11 bases identical to TRBD2. There are 14 residues in the CDR3. J gave up 4 bases and V 8 bases, and 8 bases lay outside the gene matches. CDR1 is SQVTM, CDR2 ANQGSEA, per germline. CDR3 DNA sequence: TGCAGCTCCCGACTAGCGGGAAGGCCAGATACGCAGTATTTT. It specifies CSSRLAGRPDTQYF.

The chain has TRBV18 and TRBJ2-4; tentative D call: TRBD1 (5 bases). There are 13 residues in the CDR3. V gave up 1 base and J gave up 8 bases, with 9 bases separating them. Germline loops: CDR1 KGHSH, CDR2 LQKENI. The CDR3 region is CASSPQGIHIQYF. In DNA, the CDR3 is TGTGCCAGCTCACCACAGGGGATTCACATTCAGTACTTC.

This clonotype turned up a few times. The chain combines TRBV19 with TRBJ2-5; D is perhaps TRBD1 (5 bases). The CDR3 consists of 15 residues. Germline V gene lookup returns CDR1 LNHDA and CDR2 SQIVND (reference sequence). Trimming took 3 bases from V and 2 from J, leaving 13 bases between them. CDR3 nucleotides: TGTGCCAGTAGTATGGGGCCAGGTCCTCAAGAGACCCAGTACTTC. Encoded protein: CASSMGPGPQETQYF.

This rearrangement joins TRBV5-1 to TRBJ2-7; D remains ambiguous. This CDR3 comprises 15 residues. With 0 bases removed from V and 2 bases from J, the gap between germline ends came to 12 bases. From germline, CDR1 is SGHRS and CDR2 YFSETQ. CDR3 residues: CASSLEPGRTYEQYF. CDR3 DNA: TGCGCCAGCAGCTTGGAACCAGGACGAACCTACGAGCAGTACTTC.

This clonotype was seen a few times. The rearrangement uses TRBV12-3 or TRBV12-4 and TRBJ2-5, with TRBD1 identical over 7 bases. V lost 5 bases to trimming and J lost 1 base; unmatched junction nucleotides: 13. The CDR3 runs to 17 residues. The CDR3 is CASSQTTGAALQETQYF. Here the CDR3 DNA reads TGTGCCAGCAGTCAAACAACAGGGGCGGCCCTCCAAGAGACCCAGTACTTC.